The 15 T cell receptor beta chains reported below all come from one sample, sequenced in a study of blood T cell repertoires in COVID-19. The method was immunoSEQ multiplex PCR; TCRdb's version includes in-frame clones alone and lacks a portion of them. Among roughly 68,000 clones listed, over 75% were seen once. Sequencing used peripheral blood. These receptor sequences come from a woman aged 60 to 75 with COVID-19, enrolled during active disease.

J is TRBJ1-2 and V is TRBV6-6; D may be TRBD1 (5 bases). Trimming cost V 2 bases and J 1 base, with 8 bases left between them. CDR3 size: 14 residues. CDR1 and CDR2 from the germline V gene are MNHNY and SVGAGI (reference sequence). DNA of the CDR3: TGTGCCAGCAGTTACGGGCAGGGTAACTATGGCTACACCTTC. The encoded protein is CASSYGQGNYGYTF.

V is TRBV3-1 (or the pseudogene TRBV3-2) and J is TRBJ1-3; D may be TRBD1 (6 bases). Germline V lookup: CDR1 LGHDT, CDR2 YNNKEL (reference sequence). This CDR3 region has 17 residues. Between the trimmed V and J ends, which lost 4 bases and 5 bases, there was a span of 21 bases. The CDR3 DNA follows: TGTGCCAGCAGCCTAACTAGGGGGGGGCAGACCAGAAACACCATATATTTT. Translation: CASSLTRGGQTRNTIYF.

The rearrangement links TRBV5-4 to TRBJ2-7, with D possibly being TRBD1 (6 bases). CDR3 size: 15 residues. With 0 bases removed from V and 0 bases from J, the gap between germline ends came to 10 bases. The germline V gene encodes CDR1 SGHNT and CDR2 YYREEE (reference sequence). The CDR3 DNA is TGTGCCAGCAGCTTGGAGCAGGGGCCCTCCTACGAGCAGTACTTC. It specifies CASSLEQGPSYEQYF.

V and J are TRBV10-1 and TRBJ2-2; weak D call: TRBD2 (6 bases). From germline, CDR1 is WNHNN and CDR2 SYGVQD (reference sequence). V lost 5 bases and J 4 bases, leaving 11 bases between the germline ends. This CDR3 contains 14 residues. The CDR3 sequence is CASSMDYATGELFF. The CDR3 region has the DNA TGCGCCAGCAGTATGGACTACGCCACCGGGGAGCTGTTTTTT.

The CDR3 nucleotides are TGCGCCAGCAGCATAATAGCGGGATCAAGGAACGAGCAGTACTTC. It yields the protein CASSIIAGSRNEQYF. The chain recombines TRBV5-1 with TRBJ2-7; TRBD2 aligns across 8 bases. The CDR3 is 15 amino acids. The V segment lost 4 bases and the J segment 5 bases; nucleotides outside the gene matches: 11. From germline, CDR1 is SGHRS and CDR2 YFSETQ.

V and J are TRBV7-2 and TRBJ2-1, with 12 positions matching TRBD2. CDR3 length: 16 residues. J was trimmed by 8 bases and V by 5 bases; bases with no gene match: 10. Germline V gene data show CDR1 as SGHTA and CDR2 as FQGNSA. CDR3 coding DNA: TGTGCCAGCAGCCGCCCACTAGCGGGGGGCCGATATGAGCAGTTCTTC. Its translation: CASSRPLAGGRYEQFF.

This rearrangement joins TRBV2 to TRBJ2-3, with 9 bases matching TRBD2. Unmatched junction bases numbered 4, after V lost 6 bases and J lost 0 bases. Germline V gene lookup returns CDR1 SNHLY and CDR2 FYNNEI. This CDR3 region has 15 residues. The CDR3 region is CASRRLAGSTDTQYF. CDR3 sequence (DNA): TGTGCCAGCAGGCGCCTAGCGGGGAGCACAGATACGCAGTATTTT.

In this sample, this clone turned up once. DNA for the CDR3: TGTGCCAGCAGTTACCGGGGGGGGTACACAGATACGCAGTATTTT. It yields the protein CASSYRGGYTDTQYF. The chain employs TRBV6-5 and TRBJ2-3; 8 bases line up with TRBD2. The ends lost 2 bases at V and 2 bases at J; junction bases unmatched: 3. This CDR3 comprises 15 residues. CDR1 and CDR2 (germline): MNHEY, SVGAGI.

This sequence joins TRBV11-3 and TRBJ2-2; TRBD1 matches at 11 bases. Germline loops: CDR1 SGHNT, CDR2 YENEEA. The CDR3 spans 18 residues. V lost 4 bases, J lost 5 bases, and 12 bases stayed unmatched. CDR3 sequence: CASSSRTGGELQTGELFF. CDR3 DNA: TGTGCCAGCAGCTCCCGGACAGGGGGCGAACTACAAACCGGGGAGCTGTTTTTT.

The rearrangement uses TRBV11-2 and TRBJ2-3, with 8 bases lining up with TRBD2. Germline CDR1 SGHAT, CDR2 FQNNGV. This CDR3 spans 16 amino acids. Trimming cost V 1 base and J 1 base; bases outside gene matches: 4. The CDR3 reads CASSLGGSGGTDTQYF. As DNA, the CDR3 is TGTGCCAGCAGCTTAGGGGGTAGCGGGGGCACAGATACGCAGTATTTT.

CDR3 loop: CAWTQGSEAFF. CDR3 coding DNA: TGTGCCTGGACTCAGGGCAGTGAAGCTTTCTTT. V usage is TRBV30 and J usage is TRBJ1-1, with a possible D match to TRBD1 (5 bases). The CDR3 is 11 residues long. Trimming shortened V by 4 bases and J by 7 bases, and 10 bases separated the two germline ends. Germline values: CDR1 GTSNPN, CDR2 SVGIG (reference sequence).

The chain employs TRBV13 and TRBJ2-5; D is unresolved. Germline V gene lookup returns CDR1 PRHDT and CDR2 FYEKMQ (reference sequence). V lost 3 bases and J lost 2, with 7 bases in between. The CDR3 is 13 amino acids. CDR3 in amino acids: CASSLYLQETQYF. The CDR3 DNA sequence: TGTGCCAGCAGCTTGTACCTACAAGAGACCCAGTACTTC.

The V call is TRBV25-1, the J call TRBJ1-5; D ambiguous. V was clipped by 1 base and J by 5 bases, with 9 bases between them. This CDR3 has 14 amino acids. The germline CDR1 and CDR2 sequences are MGHDK and SYGVNS. CDR3 sequence (DNA): TGTGCCAGCAGTGAATCCGTAGCATATCAGCCCCAGCATTTT. Translating gives CASSESVAYQPQHF.

J is TRBJ1-2 and V is TRBV10-3, with 8 bases matching TRBD1. Per the germline V gene, CDR1 is ENHRY and CDR2 is SYGVKD. The CDR3 contains 14 residues. With 6 bases clipped from V and 3 bases from J, the junction kept 6 bases outside the gene matches. CDR3 DNA sequence: TGTGCCATCAGGGGAGGACAGGGCGACTATGGCTACACCTTC. Protein: CAIRGGQGDYGYTF.

V gene TRBV7-9 combines with J gene TRBJ2-6, with 10 bases fitting TRBD1. Germline values: CDR1 SEHNR, CDR2 FQNEAQ (reference sequence). CDR3 length: 16 amino acids. Trimming took 5 bases from V and 4 from J; bases not matched to a gene: 5. CDR3 coding DNA: TGTGCCAGCAGCCCAAGACAGGGGGCAGGGGCCAACGTCCTGACTTTC. This gives the protein CASSPRQGAGANVLTF.